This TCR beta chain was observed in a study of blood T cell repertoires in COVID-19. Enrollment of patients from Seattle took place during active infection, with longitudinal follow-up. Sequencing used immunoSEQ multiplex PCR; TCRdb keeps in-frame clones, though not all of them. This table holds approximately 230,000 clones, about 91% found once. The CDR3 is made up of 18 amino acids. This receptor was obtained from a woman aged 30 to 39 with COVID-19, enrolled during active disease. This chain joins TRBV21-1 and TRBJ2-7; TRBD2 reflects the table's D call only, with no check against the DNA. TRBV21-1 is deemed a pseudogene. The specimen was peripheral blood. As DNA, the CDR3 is TGTGCCAGCAGCAAACCGTTTCTTAGCGGGAGGGCCCCCCACGAGCAGTACGTC. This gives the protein CASSKPFLSGRAPHEQYV.